This T cell receptor (beta chain) was found in a study of OX40 agonist ivuxolimab in advanced cancers. Study details: Patients with hepatocellular carcinoma, melanoma, renal cell or head and neck cancer made up the dose-escalation patients. Partial responses occurred in three patients (one hepatocellular carcinoma, two cutaneous melanoma).

TCRdb's table, derived via immunoSEQ multiplex PCR, lists solely in-frame clones and lacks some. Seen here are 70,000 to 75,000 clones, approximately 78% observed once, and the top ten hold 5%. The germline V and J ends were trimmed by 5 bases and 4 bases, with 14 bases remaining between them. CDR1 and CDR2 (germline): MRHNA, SNTAGT. This CDR3 is built from 14 residues. Points on this clone: The target antigen is unknown.

No patient had autoimmune disease or received systemic immunosuppression. Notes on the study in general: Expanded clones belonging to CD8+ T cells outnumbered, on average, those of CD4+.

The rearrangement links TRBV6-4 to TRBJ1-1; D possibly corresponds to TRBD1 (5 bases). The TCR sequence derives from an adult with an advanced solid tumor such as melanoma, head and neck, liver or kidney cancer. Sequencing was performed on CD4+ or CD8+ T cells sorted from blood, taken in a trial of the OX40 agonist ivuxolimab. CDR3 in DNA: TGTGCCAGCAGTCCATCGCAGGGTGTCACTGAAGCTTTCTTT. The encoded protein is CASSPSQGVTEAFF.